This TCR beta chain was found in a study of shared clonotypes between healthy human individuals. Study-level points and caveats: Generation probability values for non-shared clonotypes were lower than those for clonotypes shared by all four donors.

V was pared by 4 bases and J by 9 bases, with 13 bases of the junction left unmatched. Germline V gene data show CDR1 as SQVTM and CDR2 as ANQGSEA. The CDR3 length is 15 residues. It was at deep level that the assay was run. Sorted subsets were amplified in replicate PCRs using approximately 0.2 ug DNA, around 30,000 T cell genomes. The repertoire was sequenced with immunoSEQ multiplex PCR; TCRdb's copy has only in-frame clones and lacks some. The profile shows approximately 1.4 million clones, 98% of them singletons. Those who donated, Caucasian adults without exception, all lived in Nashville, Tennessee. Comment on this clone: Its cognate antigen is unknown.

This TCR was recovered from a man under 40 in good health. The chain recombines TRBV29-1 with TRBJ2-7; 12 positions match TRBD1. Sequenced sample: naive CD4+ T cells sorted from blood. Sample subset: CD45RA+ positively selected. The CDR3 spells CSVGGPGTGGPTQYF. CDR3 nucleotide sequence: TGCAGCGTTGGTGGTCCCGGGACAGGGGGCCCCACGCAGTACTTC.